This passage covers 20 T cell receptor beta chains from one sample sequenced in a study of blood T cell repertoires in COVID-19. Produced via immunoSEQ multiplex PCR; TCRdb's table is partial and in-frame only. The sample carries a few hundred thousand clones, about 89% recorded once. The sample comprised PBMCs or T cells enriched from blood (not recorded which). The receptors were gathered from a woman aged 40 to 50 who had recovered from COVID-19.

The chain has TRBV29-1 and TRBJ2-3; TRBD2 agrees at 9 bases. Germline loops: CDR1 SQVTM, CDR2 ANQGSEA. V gave up 4 bases and J gave up 3 bases; unmatched junction bases: 5. The CDR3 has 14 residues. DNA for the CDR3: TGCAGCGTTGGCGGGGGGGAGGGGACAGATACGCAGTATTTT. Translated: CSVGGGEGTDTQYF.

Only one count was recorded for this clone. The chain links TRBV4-2 to TRBJ1-2, with D perhaps TRBD1 (5 bases). The V gene lost 0 bases and the J gene lost 8 bases, with 13 bases spanning the gap. The CDR3 has 14 residues. CDR1 and CDR2 (germline): LGHNA, YNFKEQ. The CDR3 sequence: CASSQDTGQEGYTF. CDR3 bases: TGTGCCAGCAGCCAAGACACAGGCCAGGAAGGCTACACCTTC.

This clone was seen a few times. V usage is TRBV4-3 and J usage is TRBJ2-1; 14 bases line up with TRBD2. V lost 0 bases and J lost 9; bases outside the gene matches: 10. The CDR3 extends over 18 amino acids. Germline loops: CDR1 LGHNA, CDR2 YSLEER. The chain's CDR3 is CASSQDRVLGLAGVEQFF. CDR3 coding DNA: TGCGCCAGCAGCCAAGATCGGGTTCTGGGACTAGCGGGAGTTGAGCAGTTCTTC.

This sequence joins TRBV11-2 and TRBJ2-3, with TRBD2 as a possible D gene (5 bases). CDR1 is SGHAT, CDR2 FQNNGV, per germline. CDR3 length: 17 amino acids. Between the trimmed V and J ends, which lost 0 bases and 1 base, there was a span of 14 bases. CDR3 protein: CASSLDSRADGTDTQYF. The CDR3 region has the DNA TGTGCCAGCAGCTTAGATAGCCGAGCGGATGGCACAGATACGCAGTATTTT.

J is TRBJ2-6 and V is TRBV7-3; no definite D call. The CDR3 totals 13 residues. CDR1 SGHTA and CDR2 FQGTGA come from the germline V gene. V lost 5 bases and J 1 base, leaving 3 bases between the germline ends. This CDR3 is CASSPSGANVLTF. Written as DNA, the CDR3 is TGTGCCAGCAGCCCTTCTGGGGCCAACGTCCTGACTTTC.

The chain combines TRBV15 with TRBJ2-7, with a weak D call TRBD1 (6 bases). CDR1 and CDR2 from the germline V gene are LNHNV and YYDKDF (reference sequence). V gave up 8 bases and J gave up 1 base, with 18 bases separating them. The CDR3 consists of 15 residues. This chain's CDR3 is CATSPDRSRSYEQYF. DNA for the CDR3: TGTGCCACCTCGCCCGACAGGTCTCGATCCTACGAGCAGTACTTC.

This rearrangement joins TRBV6-5 to TRBJ2-1; 7 positions agree with TRBD2. Germline trimming cut 5 bases from V and 3 bases from J; bases unmatched to any gene: 7. Germline CDR1 and CDR2: MNHEY and SVGAGI. The CDR3 is made up of 15 amino acids. The CDR3 nucleotides are TGTGCCAGCAGTCGAATAGCGGGCGACTACAATGAGCAGTTCTTC. Its protein is CASSRIAGDYNEQFF.

The CDR3 nucleotides read TGTGCCAGCAGTTTCGTCCCAGGGGTAGAAGGCTACACCTTC. Translation: CASSFVPGVEGYTF. The chain recombines TRBV27 with TRBJ1-2, with a weak D call TRBD1 (6 bases). Germline-derived CDR1 and CDR2 are MNHEY and SMNVEV (reference sequence). V dropped 3 bases and J dropped 8 bases, with 16 bases sitting between them. The CDR3 consists of 14 residues.

This chain links TRBV2 with TRBJ1-1; 8 bases are shared with TRBD1. The CDR3 consists of 17 residues. The V and J ends lost 4 bases and 1 base, in that order; junction bases with no gene match: 11. From germline, CDR1 is SNHLY and CDR2 FYNNEI. This chain's CDR3 is CASSAGGLGASNTEAFF. CDR3 nucleotide sequence: TGTGCCAGCAGTGCAGGGGGCCTGGGGGCCTCGAACACTGAAGCTTTCTTT.

The rearrangement joins TRBV18 to TRBJ2-7; no definite D call. CDR3 length: 12 amino acids. V was shortened by 2 bases and J by 5 bases, with 7 bases between the two germline ends. CDR1 KGHSH and CDR2 LQKENI come from the germline V gene. In nucleotides, the CDR3 is TGTGCCAGCTCACCAAGCGTCCACGAGCAGTACTTC. This encodes CASSPSVHEQYF.

This clone was seen a single time. The J gene is TRBJ1-5, the V gene TRBV28; TRBD1 agrees at 11 bases. CDR1 and CDR2 from the germline V gene are MDHEN and SYDVKM. Germline trimming cut 3 bases from V and 5 bases from J; bases unmatched to any gene: 3. This CDR3 is built from 15 residues. In DNA, the CDR3 is TGTGCCAGCAGTTTCGTGGGACAGGGGGATCAGCCCCAGCATTTT. Amino acids: CASSFVGQGDQPQHF.

This clone was seen a handful of times. The chain has TRBV9 and TRBJ1-1; D uncertain. Looked up from germline, CDR1 is SGDLS and CDR2 is YYNGEE. The CDR3 contains 13 residues. V shed 3 bases and J shed 9 bases, with 15 bases lying between them. The DNA for the CDR3 is TGTGCCAGCAGCGCCCCACTCGCTGGGCAAGCTTTCTTT. Amino acid sequence: CASSAPLAGQAFF.

The chain links TRBV6-2 or TRBV6-3 to TRBJ2-7, with D possibly TRBD1 on 5 matching bases. The V gene's germline CDR1 is MNHEY and CDR2 SVGEGT. This CDR3 comprises 14 residues. V lost 5 bases to trimming and J lost 5 bases, with 16 bases between them. CDR3 sequence: CASSGAKGSNEQYF. DNA for the CDR3: TGTGCCAGCAGTGGGGCGAAGGGGTCCAACGAGCAGTACTTC.

The genes are TRBV20-1 and TRBJ1-3; a possible D gene is TRBD1 (5 bases). Trimming removed 8 bases from V and 8 bases from J, with 13 bases in between. The CDR3 covers 11 residues. Per the germline V gene, CDR1 is DFQATT and CDR2 is SNEGSKA (reference sequence). CDR3 residues: CSCQGGDTIYF. CDR3 nucleotides: TGCAGTTGCCAGGGAGGTGACACCATATATTTT.

V is TRBV6-2 or TRBV6-3 and J is TRBJ2-6, with D perhaps TRBD1 (6 bases). Trimming removed 2 bases from V and 0 bases from J, with 14 bases in between. CDR3 size: 18 residues. CDR1 is MNHEY and CDR2 is SVGEGT in the germline V gene. As DNA, the CDR3 is TGTGCCAGCAGTTACCTCCGGGACACCTTCTCTGGGGCCAACGTCCTGACTTTC. Encoded protein: CASSYLRDTFSGANVLTF.

The chain carries TRBV24-1 and TRBJ2-7; a weak D match, TRBD1 (5 bases). CDR3 size: 14 residues. Germline V gene data show CDR1 as KGHDR and CDR2 as SFDVKD. Trimming removed 12 bases at V and 3 bases at J, with 20 bases between. The CDR3 nucleotides are TGTGCCTTCCCCGTTGAGGTTAGGGGCTACGAGCAGTACTTC. This sequence encodes CAFPVEVRGYEQYF.

V usage is TRBV7-3 and J usage is TRBJ2-7; D might be TRBD1 (6 bases). The CDR3 covers 13 residues. Deletions cut 5 bases from V and 3 bases from J, with 11 bases between. Germline assignment: CDR1 SGHTA and CDR2 FQGTGA. DNA for the CDR3: TGTGCCAGCAGCCTCGACAGGAACTACGAGCAGTACTTC. Amino acid sequence: CASSLDRNYEQYF.

The rearrangement joins TRBV18 to TRBJ1-5, with D possibly being TRBD1 (5 bases). V was shortened by 2 bases and J by 4 bases, with 9 bases between the two germline ends. The CDR3 is made up of 14 amino acids. Germline V gene sequence: CDR1 KGHSH, CDR2 LQKENI. The CDR3 DNA reads as TGTGCCAGCTCACCATCCGGGGGAAATCAGCCCCAGCATTTT. It specifies CASSPSGGNQPQHF.

CDR3 sequence reads: CASSEAGGLTDTQYF. In DNA form, the CDR3 reads TGTGCCAGCAGCGAAGCGGGGGGACTCACAGATACGCAGTATTTT. The chain recombines TRBV28 with TRBJ2-3, with 9 bases fitting TRBD2. The trim removed 6 bases at V and 2 bases at J, leaving 6 bases unmatched. Germline CDR1 MDHEN, CDR2 SYDVKM. CDR3 length: 15 amino acids.

This clone came up once. The rearrangement uses TRBV6-2 or TRBV6-3 and TRBJ2-5, with TRBD2 matching 16 bases. The length of the CDR3 is 18 residues. Germline CDR1 is MNHEY and CDR2 is SVGEGT. J lost 5 bases, V lost 2 bases, and 8 bases had no gene match. In DNA form, the CDR3 reads TGTGCCAGCAGTTACACTCCGGGACTAGCGGGAGGGCCGGAGACCCAGTACTTC. It yields the protein CASSYTPGLAGGPETQYF.